Below are 5 T cell receptor beta chains sequenced from a single sample in a study of cytomegalovirus exposure and HLA in healthy donors. The PCR was carried out with 60 Vbeta primers and 13 Jbeta primers. Profiled with immunoSEQ multiplex PCR; TCRdb holds only in-frame clones, not every one. The sample has 50,000 to 65,000 clones, less than 75% seen once. Sequenced sample: PBMCs. The receptors were sampled from a woman aged 45-60 years in good health and CMV-seropositive.

The chain has TRBV11-2 and TRBJ2-7; TRBD2 matches at 13 bases. CDR3 length: 16 amino acids. J was trimmed by 2 bases and V by 5 bases; bases with no gene match: 6. Germline V gene data show CDR1 as SGHAT and CDR2 as FQNNGV. Here the CDR3 reads CASSPGTSGEPYEQYF. DNA for the CDR3: TGTGCCAGCAGCCCTGGGACTAGCGGGGAACCCTACGAGCAGTACTTC. The complete variable domain, with remaining parts taken from reference TRBV11-2 and TRBJ2-7, reads EAGVAQSPRYKIIEKRQSVAFWCNPISGHATLYWYQQILGQGPKLLIQFQNNGVVDDSQLPKDRFSAERLKGVDSTLKIQPAKLEDSAVYLCASSPGTSGEPYEQYFGPGTRLTVT.

The chain combines TRBV10-3 with TRBJ2-3; a weak D match, TRBD1 (6 bases). Germline-derived CDR1 and CDR2 are ENHRY and SYGVKD. The CDR3 contains 14 residues. V was pared by 5 bases and J by 2 bases, with 11 bases between. CDR3 in amino acids: CAISSQGSTDTQYF. The CDR3, as DNA: TGTGCCATCAGTTCTCAGGGGTCCACAGATACGCAGTATTTT.

The chain employs TRBV7-9 and TRBJ2-3; 9 bases align to TRBD2. With 6 bases clipped from V and 10 bases from J, the junction kept 8 bases outside the gene matches. The CDR3 length is 13 residues. Looked up from germline, CDR1 is SEHNR and CDR2 is FQNEAQ (reference sequence). CDR3 region: CASSLGTSFAQYF. The DNA of the CDR3 is TGTGCCAGCAGTCTTGGGACTAGCTTTGCGCAGTATTTT.

The rearrangement uses TRBV27 and TRBJ2-3, with 9 positions matching TRBD2. The J segment lost 1 base and the V segment lost 3 bases, leaving 8 bases of the junction unmatched. This CDR3 region has 17 residues. Germline loops: CDR1 MNHEY, CDR2 SMNVEV (reference sequence). The CDR3 DNA is TGTGCCAGCAGTTTGAAGATGGTAGCGGGAGGCACAGATACGCAGTATTTT. This gives the protein CASSLKMVAGGTDTQYF.

The J gene is TRBJ2-7, the V gene TRBV2; unclear D gene. CDR1 is SNHLY, CDR2 FYNNEI, per germline. V dropped 6 bases and J dropped 1 base, with 13 bases sitting between them. The CDR3 is made up of 14 amino acids. CDR3 bases: TGTGCCAGCAGCCGCGACTCCTCTTCCTACGAGCAGTACTTC. Residues: CASSRDSSSYEQYF.